Shown below are 14 T cell receptor beta chains from a single sample sequenced in a study of cytomegalovirus exposure and HLA in healthy donors. The PCR used 60 Vbeta and 13 Jbeta primers. The repertoire was sequenced with immunoSEQ multiplex PCR; TCRdb's copy has only in-frame clones and lacks some. Of under 85,000 clones in the sample, just under 80% were seen once. Sequencing input: PBMCs. Source of these receptors: a woman in her thirties in good health and CMV-seronegative.

In its sample, this clone was seen a few times. The rearrangement links TRBV5-1 to TRBJ1-5; 11 bases agree with TRBD1. The V and J ends lost 3 bases and 8 bases, in that order; junction bases with no gene match: 7. The CDR3 is made up of 15 amino acids. Germline V gives CDR1 SGHRS, CDR2 YFSETQ. The CDR3 reads CASSSLGTGGEPQHF. For the CDR3, the DNA is TGCGCCAGCAGCTCCTTAGGGACAGGGGGGGAGCCCCAGCATTTT.

The chain joins TRBV27 to TRBJ1-1, with D possibly being TRBD1 (5 bases). Germline V gene sequence: CDR1 MNHEY, CDR2 SMNVEV (reference sequence). CDR3 size: 13 residues. The V gene lost 6 bases and the J gene lost 6 bases, with 14 bases spanning the gap. The CDR3 DNA reads TGTGCCAGCAGCCTGACAGAAACTTCTGAAGCTTTCTTT. The encoded protein is CASSLTETSEAFF.

J is TRBJ1-1 and V is TRBV4-1; 8 bases align to TRBD1. The CDR3 runs 18 residues. The germline CDR1 and CDR2 sequences are MGHRA and YSYEKL. J lost 1 base, V lost 3 bases, and 13 bases had no gene match. CDR3 loop: CASSHLLTGEGGNTEAFF. CDR3 nucleotide sequence: TGCGCCAGCAGCCACTTGCTGACAGGGGAGGGGGGGAACACTGAAGCTTTCTTT.

V gene TRBV25-1 combines with J gene TRBJ2-2; TRBD1 agrees at 7 bases. Trimming at V came to 5 bases and at J to 7 bases, leaving 1 base not matched to a gene. The length of the CDR3 is 12 residues. The germline CDR1 and CDR2 sequences are MGHDK and SYGVNS. This chain's CDR3 is CASSTGVGELFF. For the CDR3, the DNA is TGTGCCAGCAGTACAGGGGTCGGGGAGCTGTTTTTT.

The V call is TRBV9, the J call TRBJ1-1; 8 nucleotides match TRBD1. The CDR3 has 13 residues. Trimming at V came to 4 bases and at J to 5 bases, leaving 4 bases not matched to a gene. Germline V gene lookup returns CDR1 SGDLS and CDR2 YYNGEE. CDR3 bases: TGTGCCAGCAGCCGGACAGGGAGGACTGAAGCTTTCTTT. The encoded protein is CASSRTGRTEAFF.

The chain recombines TRBV28 with TRBJ2-7; 9 positions match TRBD1. Germline assignment: CDR1 MDHEN and CDR2 SYDVKM. The CDR3 runs to 15 residues. The V and J ends lost 5 bases and 2 bases, in that order; junction bases with no gene match: 7. CDR3 coding DNA: TGTGCCAGCAGTCGCTCGGGACAGGGAGCCTACGAGCAGTACTTC. This translates into CASSRSGQGAYEQYF.

The rearrangement links TRBV4-1 to TRBJ1-4, with D unclear. Between the trimmed V and J ends, which lost 0 bases and 10 bases, there was a span of 6 bases. CDR1 is MGHRA and CDR2 is YSYEKL in the germline V gene. The CDR3 is 12 amino acids. The CDR3 DNA sequence: TGCGCCAGCAGCCAAGATCCCAGAAAACTGTTTTTT. Translation: CASSQDPRKLFF.

The CDR3 loop is CASSLDQADEQYF. The DNA of the CDR3 is TGTGCCAGCAGCTTAGACCAAGCGGACGAGCAGTACTTC. The chain recombines TRBV7-2 with TRBJ2-7, with a tentative D call TRBD2 (5 bases). CDR3 length equals 13 residues. CDR1 is SGHTA and CDR2 is FQGNSA in the germline V gene. Deletions cut 1 base from V and 5 bases from J, with 9 bases between. Combining the CDR3 with reference TRBV7-2 and TRBJ2-7 gives the whole variable domain GAGVSQSPSNKVTEKGKDVELRCDPISGHTALYWYRQSLGQGLEFLIYFQGNSAPDKSGLPSDRFSAERTGGSVSTLTIQRTQQEDSAVYLCASSLDQADEQYFGPGTRLTVT.

The chain carries TRBV19 and TRBJ2-7, with 11 bases fitting TRBD2. Germline values: CDR1 LNHDA, CDR2 SQIVND (reference sequence). The CDR3 has 16 residues. Trimming removed 6 bases from V and 0 bases from J; junction bases left unmatched: 7. The CDR3 DNA reads as TGTGCCAGTAGCGATCGACTAGCGGGGACCTCCTACGAGCAGTACTTC. Amino acids: CASSDRLAGTSYEQYF.

J is TRBJ2-2 and V is TRBV7-2; D ambiguous. V shed 0 bases and J shed 5 bases, with 13 bases lying between them. CDR1 and CDR2 (germline): SGHTA, FQGNSA. This CDR3 spans 16 amino acids. The CDR3 bases are TGTGCCAGCAGCTTAGCGATACTTGTAAAAACCGGGGAGCTGTTTTTT. This translates into CASSLAILVKTGELFF.

V and J are TRBV9 and TRBJ2-7, with 8 bases fitting TRBD2. The CDR3 length is 15 residues. Germline loops: CDR1 SGDLS, CDR2 YYNGEE. V lost 0 bases, J lost 4 bases, and 6 bases stayed unmatched. The CDR3 coding sequence is TGTGCCAGCAGCGTAGGTGGCGCGGGGGGTTACGAGCAGTACTTC. This codes for CASSVGGAGGYEQYF.

The table lists this clone with a count of one. The rearrangement uses TRBV7-9 and TRBJ1-1, with 9 positions matching TRBD1. V trimming: 5 bases; J trimming: 4 bases; junction bases outside the gene matches: 8. Germline-derived CDR1 and CDR2 are SEHNR and FQNEAQ (reference sequence). This CDR3 has 15 amino acids. DNA of the CDR3: TGTGCCAGCAGCCGGGGGACAGGGAGAGTCACTGAAGCTTTCTTT. It is translated as CASSRGTGRVTEAFF.

The chain carries TRBV25-1 and TRBJ1-2; TRBD1 agrees at 8 bases. The CDR3 runs 15 residues. J was trimmed by 3 bases and V by 4 bases; bases with no gene match: 7. Germline assignment: CDR1 MGHDK and CDR2 SYGVNS. CDR3 coding DNA: TGTGCCAGCAGTGGACCAACAGGGGGTGACTATGGCTACACCTTC. Amino acid sequence: CASSGPTGGDYGYTF.

This clone occurred once. V is TRBV30 and J is TRBJ1-1; no definite D call. Trimming took off 4 bases at V and 2 bases at J, with 11 bases between the two ends. The CDR3 is 13 residues long. Germline V gene data show CDR1 as GTSNPN and CDR2 as SVGIG (reference sequence). The CDR3: CAWTPSGNTEAFF. In nucleotides, the CDR3 is TGTGCCTGGACCCCCAGTGGCAACACTGAAGCTTTCTTT. Filled out from reference TRBV30 and TRBJ1-1, the complete variable domain reads SQTIHQWPATLVQPVGSPLSLECTVEGTSNPNLYWYRQAAGRGLQLLFYSVGIGQISSEVPQNLSASRPQDRQFILSSKKLLLSDSGFYLCAWTPSGNTEAFFGQGTRLTVV.